This T cell receptor beta chain was obtained from a study of blood T cell repertoires in COVID-19. Clones were read by immunoSEQ multiplex PCR, and TCRdb kept only the in-frame ones, dropping some. The table records about 250,000 clones, approximately 85% of them present only once. Germline V gives CDR1 SQVTM, CDR2 ANQGSEA. With 4 bases removed from V and 4 bases from J, the gap between germline ends came to 16 bases. The CDR3 is 14 residues long. The sequencing sample was made of PBMCs or T cells enriched from blood (not recorded which). The V gene is TRBV29-1, the J gene TRBJ1-2, with D unclear. The TCR was taken from a woman in her 50s with acute COVID-19. CDR3 region: CSVVSLRGAYGYTF. The CDR3, as DNA: TGCAGCGTTGTATCATTGCGGGGTGCCTATGGCTACACCTTC.